This T cell receptor (beta chain) was sequenced during a study of blood T cell repertoires in COVID-19 (dated by TCRdb to 2018 to 2020). A note on the overall study: Samples from collaborators originated in the United States, Italy and Spain and spanned both the acute and convalescent phases of COVID-19. The samples were drawn from the first 160 participants of the ongoing ImmuneRACE study and from 1,254 subjects provided by 6 global collaborators. A freely available public database, intended as a resource for researchers studying the immune response to SARS-CoV-2, is where the repertoires were released. The sample metadata nearly always contained a de-identified subject ID, COVID-19 status, age in years and sex. Subjects who had been exposed to COVID-19, were actively infected with it, or had recovered from it provided the deeply sampled blood TCRbeta repertoires that made up the dataset. HLA class I and class II types, where available, came from metadata supplied by the sample provider rather than from assay-based typing. The prospective study material was composed of cDNA or gDNA derived from T cells, B-cell-depleted T cells, or PBMCs. Beyond this particular receptor, the publication reports: The quantity of clinical and demographic metadata differed by source and by participant and was supplied without curation.

About this clone itself: Its binding antigen is unknown. The record has no base qualities; no much larger clone is one base away.

Trimming takes 1 base off V and 4 bases off J; junction bases not matched to a gene: 7. The CDR3 holds 16 amino acids from the cysteine to the phenylalanine. Of all the DNA, just the CDR3 is kept, 48 bases in frame from base 1. Per the germline V gene, SGHDT is the CDR1 and YYEEEE is the CDR2. Each collaborating institution followed its own protocols to collect whole blood in K2EDTA tubes. For TCRbeta analysis, collaborators shipped samples in one of three forms: frozen whole blood, isolated PBMCs, or DNA extracted from either of those sample types. TCRbeta CDR3 regions were amplified from genomic DNA using the immunoSEQ Assay, a bias-controlled multiplex PCR. The authors' pipeline ran thus. Nucleated cell counts per sample were estimated from amplification of reference gene primers within the assay. To quantify the absolute abundance of each unique TCRbeta CDR3 rearrangement, sequence reads were collapsed and filtered. For each sample, productive Simpson clonality was calculated by taking the square root of Simpson's diversity index across productive rearrangements. This immuneACCESS table, as held by TCRdb, lists in-frame sequences with V and J called but not all clones. Of the missing ones, under half trace to an unresolved V gene in checked studies; the others have no known cause. V, J and clone size reflect that table, while D and trimming were determined from the DNA. The sample has 150,000 or so clones on record, approximately 84% of them singletons. In total, the top ten clones hold about a fifth of the sample.

This receptor was taken from a woman of 80 years or more with acute or convalescent COVID-19. This chain joins TRBV5-6 to TRBJ1-2; 10 bases in between match TRBD1. Source material: peripheral blood. Here the CDR3 is given as CASSLMATGGLYGYTF. The nucleotide sequence reads as follows: TGTGCCAGCAGCTTGATGGCGACAGGGGGCCTCTATGGCTACACCTTC.